One sample yielded the 9 T cell receptor beta chains listed below, sequenced in a study of naive and memory T cell subsets. Antigens of these TCRs are unknown. Two oligonucleotides, mixed equimolar, formed the beta constant-region primer covering TRBC1 and TRBC2. Nested alpha and beta constant-region primers with the SP2 primer drove four PCR rounds on ligated cDNA. MiXCR was run by TCRdb on the UMI-ligation and nested PCR reads, yielding one entry per CDR3 protein. The sample consists of under 150,000 distinct CDR3 sequences, about 20% of them appearing once. Study observations and caveats: Possibly reflecting memory cells re-expressing CD45RA, a few larger clonotypes occurred in naive repertoires, especially CD8.

Material for sequencing was naive CD8+ T cells from blood. These receptor sequences come from a human donor in good health.

With respect to this clonotype: The conserved final phenylalanine or tryptophan is absent from the CDR3, which likely points to a read error. The chain employs TRBV7-3 and TRBJ2-1, with 11 bases fitting TRBD2. This CDR3 has 13 residues. V shed 5 bases and J 8 bases; nucleotides not matched to a gene: 2. Germline loops: CDR1 SGHTA, CDR2 FQGTGA. CDR3 sequence: CASSLGLADEQFS. CDR3 DNA: TGTGCCAGCAGCCTGGGACTAGCGGATGAGCAGTTCTCC.

This rearrangement joins TRBV5-6 to TRBJ2-7; D remains unclear. From germline, CDR1 is SGHDT and CDR2 YYEEEE. Trimming left V 3 bases short and J 3 bases short, with 13 bases between. This CDR3 has 14 residues. The CDR3 sequence is CASSYREIIYEQYF. In DNA form, the CDR3 reads TGTGCCAGCAGCTACAGAGAAATTATCTACGAGCAGTACTTC.

The chain couples TRBV10-3 to TRBJ2-7, with D unclear. CDR3 length: 15 amino acids. Trimming stripped 4 bases from V and 4 bases from J, with 17 bases between. Germline CDR1 and CDR2: ENHRY and SYGVKD. CDR3 bases: TGTGCCATCAGTGGGTCGTACACGACCTATTACGAGCAGTACTTC. Translating it yields CAISGSYTTYYEQYF.

Ten or more counts support this clonotype. The chain has TRBV28 and TRBJ2-1, with 11 bases aligning to TRBD2. The CDR3 has 15 residues. V lost 5 bases and J lost 4; bases outside the gene matches: 4. Germline V CDR1 and CDR2: MDHEN, SYDVKM. The CDR3 sequence is CASSPGTSGYNEQFF. The CDR3 DNA is TGTGCCAGCAGTCCGGGGACTAGCGGATACAATGAGCAGTTCTTC. Based on the CDR3 plus reference TRBV28 and TRBJ2-1, the full variable domain is DVKVTQSSRYLVKRTGEKVFLECVQDMDHENMFWYRQDPGLGLRLIYFSYDVKMKEKGDIPEGYSVSREKKERFSLILESASTNQTSMYLCASSPGTSGYNEQFFGPGTRLTVL.

This clonotype showed up just a few times. V usage is TRBV29-1 and J usage is TRBJ2-2, with D perhaps matching TRBD1 (6 bases). Germline loops: CDR1 SQVTM, CDR2 ANQGSEA. The CDR3 is 14 residues long. The V and J ends lost 3 bases and 0 bases respectively, with 8 bases between them. CDR3 in amino acids: CSVEGATNTGELFF. DNA for the CDR3: TGCAGCGTTGAGGGGGCCACGAACACCGGGGAGCTGTTTTTT.

The chain links TRBV29-1 to TRBJ1-4, with a possible D match to TRBD1 (6 bases). The CDR3 extends over 11 amino acids. V lost 7 bases, J lost 8 bases, and 11 bases lay in between. Germline CDR1 is SQVTM and CDR2 is ANQGSEA. This chain's CDR3 is CSALRGEKLFF. The DNA for the CDR3 is TGCAGCGCGCTGAGGGGGGAAAAACTGTTTTTT.

This clonotype was recorded a few times. The chain employs TRBV12-3 or TRBV12-4 and TRBJ1-1; D is uncertain. V dropped 7 bases and J dropped 2 bases, with 11 bases sitting between them. The CDR3 consists of 13 residues. The CDR3 region has the DNA TGTGCCAGCATACTCGGGGTTAACACTGAAGCTTTCTTT. It is translated as CASILGVNTEAFF.

To note about this clonotype: Just one base apart from a much larger clone, this may be a read error. The chain recombines TRBV12-3 or TRBV12-4 with TRBJ2-7; D perhaps matches TRBD2 (6 bases). Between the trimmed V and J ends, which lost 8 bases and 0 bases, there was a span of 14 bases. The CDR3 length is 14 residues. This chain's CDR3 is CASAGDSSSYEQYF. The CDR3 nucleotides are TGTGCCAGCGCCGGGGACTCGAGCTCCTACGAGCAGTACTTC.

V and J are TRBV6-1 and TRBJ2-7; 7 bases match TRBD1. The CDR3 spans 14 residues. Germline-derived CDR1 and CDR2 are MNHNS and SASEGT. Losses at the gene ends were 2 bases for V and 3 bases for J; bases not matched to a gene: 4. The CDR3 loop reads CASSELDRVYEQYF. CDR3 coding DNA: TGTGCCAGCAGTGAACTAGACAGGGTCTACGAGCAGTACTTC.